A single TCR beta chain is shown here with its context. In the original workflow: Reference gene primer amplification in the assay estimated nucleated cell counts. Sequenced by immunoSEQ multiplex PCR; TCRdb stores in-frame clones only, minus some. That table supplies the V and J calls and clone size; D and trimming were determined from the DNA. The sample holds 140,000 or so clones, about 84% seen once. This record comes from a study of blood T cell repertoires in COVID-19. At the level of the study: Samples taken during acute and convalescent COVID-19 were collected in the United States, Italy and Spain. The analysed material was cDNA or gDNA that came from T cells, B-cell-depleted T cells, or PBMCs.

The CDR3 extends over 15 amino acids. The germline V and J ends were trimmed by 0 bases and 4 bases, with 12 bases remaining between them. Germline values: CDR1 MNHEY, CDR2 SVGAGI. The origin of this receptor is a woman in her fifties or sixties with acute or convalescent COVID-19. Sequenced sample: peripheral blood. This chain connects TRBV6-5 to TRBJ1-2; D unclear. CDR3 coding DNA: TGTGCCAGCAGTTACTCGAACAGTCTCCCCTATGGCTACACCTTC. Translating it yields CASSYSNSLPYGYTF.